This entry lists 24 T cell receptor beta chains sequenced from one sample in a study of blood T cell repertoires in COVID-19. Repertoires were generated with immunoSEQ multiplex PCR, while TCRdb's copy carries only in-frame clones and drops some. The sample has more than 150,000 clones; approximately 90% are singletons. Specimen: peripheral blood. The source of these receptors is a woman aged 18-29 years who had recovered from COVID-19.

The rearrangement links TRBV3-1 (or the pseudogene TRBV3-2) to TRBJ2-2; D call uncertain. V lost 1 base, J lost 1 base, and 4 bases lay in between. CDR1 is LGHDT and CDR2 is YNNKEL in the germline V gene (reference sequence). The CDR3 is 14 amino acids. As DNA, the CDR3 is TGTGCCAGCAGCCAAGTAGAGAACACCGGGGAGCTGTTTTTT. Translated: CASSQVENTGELFF.

The rearrangement uses TRBV6-5 and TRBJ1-2; 9 positions match TRBD1. Germline V gives CDR1 MNHEY, CDR2 SVGAGI. With 6 bases clipped from V and 6 bases from J, the junction kept 5 bases outside the gene matches. This CDR3 spans 13 amino acids. CDR3 loop: CASSGQGIDGYTF. DNA of the CDR3: TGTGCCAGCAGCGGACAGGGGATCGATGGCTACACCTTC.

The chain uses TRBV6-2 or TRBV6-3 and TRBJ2-1; 8 positions agree with TRBD1. Germline CDR1 and CDR2: MNHEY and SVGEGT. V lost 2 bases, J lost 5 bases, and 11 bases stayed unmatched. This CDR3 has 17 amino acids. CDR3 nucleotide sequence: TGTGCCAGCAGTTACCTCCAACAGGGGGAGGCCAACAATGAGCAGTTCTTC. Its protein is CASSYLQQGEANNEQFF.

V and J are TRBV19 and TRBJ2-1; no clear D gene. This CDR3 contains 12 residues. CDR1 LNHDA and CDR2 SQIVND come from the germline V gene (reference sequence). The V end lost 3 bases, the J end lost 10 bases, and 10 bases lay between the germline ends. CDR3 nucleotides: TGTGCCAGTAGTATCGGAGCAAAAGAGCAGTTCTTC. It yields the protein CASSIGAKEQFF.

J is TRBJ2-5 and V is TRBV7-9, with 7 positions matching TRBD1. Trimming cost V 1 base and J 5 bases; bases outside gene matches: 4. The CDR3 length is 14 residues. Germline values: CDR1 SEHNR, CDR2 FQNEAQ (reference sequence). The CDR3 nucleotides read TGTGCCAGCAGCTTAGGGGGACAGAGGGAGACCCAGTACTTC. Its translation is CASSLGGQRETQYF.

The V and J genes are TRBV21-1 and TRBJ1-1. TRBV21-1 counts as a pseudogene. The CDR3 loop spans 15 amino acids. The chain's CDR3 is CASSKGRERNTEAFF. CDR3 nucleotides: TGTGCCAGCAGCAAAGGGAGGGAGAGGAACACTGAAGCTTTCTTT.

The chain combines TRBV5-1 with TRBJ1-6, with TRBD1 matching 7 bases. In germline, CDR1 is SGHRS, CDR2 YFSETQ. The CDR3 spans 15 residues. With 5 bases clipped from V and 8 bases from J, the junction kept 10 bases outside the gene matches. The CDR3 nucleotides are TGCGCCAGCAGAAAACACGACAGGGAAGATTCACCCCTCCACTTT. The encoded protein is CASRKHDREDSPLHF.

The chain couples TRBV10-3 to TRBJ1-1; the match to TRBD1 covers 9 bases. Germline V gene sequence: CDR1 ENHRY, CDR2 SYGVKD. Trimming cost V 2 bases and J 4 bases; bases outside gene matches: 2. The CDR3 runs 14 residues. The CDR3 nucleotides read TGTGCCATCAGTGAGCCACAGGGGGCCACTGAAGCTTTCTTT. Translated, it gives CAISEPQGATEAFF.

V gene TRBV2 combines with J gene TRBJ2-7, with 8 bases lining up with TRBD1. The V and J ends lost 6 bases and 2 bases, in that order; junction bases with no gene match: 6. The CDR3 loop spans 14 amino acids. CDR1 is SNHLY, CDR2 FYNNEI, per germline. The CDR3 loop is CASRMDRATYEQYF. DNA for the CDR3: TGTGCCAGCAGAATGGACAGGGCAACCTACGAGCAGTACTTC.

The chain has TRBV5-4 and TRBJ2-3; 13 positions match TRBD2. From germline, CDR1 is SGHNT and CDR2 YYREEE (reference sequence). The CDR3 spans 18 residues. Unmatched junction bases numbered 7, after V lost 1 base and J lost 2 bases. CDR3 in amino acids: CASSLPGTSGIYTDTQYF. Written as DNA, the CDR3 is TGTGCCAGCAGCTTGCCCGGGACTAGCGGGATCTACACAGATACGCAGTATTTT.

The V and J genes are TRBV9 and TRBJ2-3, with 12 bases that match TRBD2. Germline V CDR1 and CDR2: SGDLS, YYNGEE. V lost 6 bases and J lost 2; bases outside the gene matches: 4. CDR3 length: 15 residues. The CDR3 DNA reads as TGTGCCAGCACCCGACTAGCGGGGGCCACAGATACGCAGTATTTT. Protein sequence: CASTRLAGATDTQYF.

This clone was recorded once. The chain joins TRBV7-2 to TRBJ2-1; D uncertain. Germline CDR1 and CDR2: SGHTA and FQGNSA. The CDR3 sequence is 12 residues long. Trimming pared 3 bases from V and 8 bases from J, leaving 8 bases between. The CDR3 spells CASSFFQDEQFF. In DNA form, the CDR3 reads TGTGCCAGCAGCTTTTTCCAGGATGAGCAGTTCTTC.

The chain joins TRBV3-1 (or the pseudogene TRBV3-2) to TRBJ1-3, with D perhaps matching TRBD1 (5 bases). This CDR3 has 15 residues. The germline gives CDR1 LGHDT, CDR2 YNNKEL (reference sequence). Trimming removed 3 bases at V and 8 bases at J, with 17 bases between. The CDR3 nucleotides are TGTGCCAGCAGCCAGCGAGCGGGGCTCAGAGACACCATATATTTT. Translated: CASSQRAGLRDTIYF.

The CDR3 DNA reads TGCGCCAGCAGCTTGTCGGGAGGGGCCCGGGGGGTGCGTGATACGCAGTATTTT. Encoded protein: CASSLSGGARGVRDTQYF. This sequence joins TRBV5-1 and TRBJ2-3; 8 nucleotides align to TRBD2. Germline lookup yields CDR1 SGHRS and CDR2 YFSETQ. Trimming at V came to 1 base and at J to 6 bases, leaving 16 bases not matched to a gene. The CDR3 has 18 residues.

This sequence joins TRBV5-4 and TRBJ2-3; possibly TRBD2 for D (7 bases). V was cut by 4 bases and J by 2 bases, with 14 bases left in between. CDR1 and CDR2 (germline): SGHNT, YYREEE (reference sequence). The CDR3 runs to 15 residues. This chain's CDR3 is CASSLRGGSTDTQYF. The CDR3 coding sequence is TGTGCCAGCAGCCTAAGGGGGGGGTCCACAGATACGCAGTATTTT. The variable domain in full, completed from reference TRBV5-4 and TRBJ2-3, reads ETGVTQSPTHLIKTRGQQVTLRCSSQSGHNTVSWYQQALGQGPQFIFQYYREEENGRGNFPPRFSGLQFPNYSSELNVNALELDDSALYLCASSLRGGSTDTQYFGPGTRLTVL.

The CDR3 here is CASSLGTSDTGELFF. CDR3 sequence (DNA): TGTGCCAGCAGCTTAGGGACTAGCGACACCGGGGAGCTGTTTTTT. This chain links TRBV7-3 with TRBJ2-2; 10 bases line up with TRBD2. Germline V gene lookup returns CDR1 SGHTA and CDR2 FQGTGA. The CDR3 runs to 15 residues. After removal of 2 bases from V and 3 bases from J, the junction contained 0 bases not matched to a gene.

The CDR3 spells CASSSTPRREMNTGELFF. DNA for the CDR3: TGTGCCAGCAGCTCCACTCCTCGGCGGGAGATGAACACCGGGGAGCTGTTTTTT. This rearrangement joins TRBV7-3 to TRBJ2-2; 7 positions agree with TRBD2. Per the germline V gene, CDR1 is SGHTA and CDR2 is FQGTGA. The V and J ends lost 4 bases and 1 base, in that order; junction bases with no gene match: 12. CDR3 length: 18 residues.

This chain connects TRBV10-3 to TRBJ2-1; TRBD2 matches at 12 bases. Germline lookup yields CDR1 ENHRY and CDR2 SYGVKD. This CDR3 region has 14 residues. V was clipped by 4 bases and J by 7 bases; unmatched bases: 2. The CDR3 DNA sequence: TGTGCCATCAGTGGACTAGCGGGAGTAAATGAGCAGTTCTTC. It is translated as CAISGLAGVNEQFF.

This chain joins TRBV5-1 and TRBJ2-2; 7 bases map to TRBD1. J lost 6 bases, V lost 4 bases, and 6 bases had no gene match. Germline CDR1 SGHRS, CDR2 YFSETQ. The length of the CDR3 is 14 residues. CDR3 nucleotide sequence: TGCGCCAGCAGCAGTGACAGGGTGGCCGGGGAGCTGTTTTTT. Its translation is CASSSDRVAGELFF.

The chain links TRBV9 to TRBJ2-2, with D perhaps TRBD1 (5 bases). This CDR3 spans 14 amino acids. V was shortened by 2 bases and J by 7 bases, with 12 bases between the two germline ends. Germline V gives CDR1 SGDLS, CDR2 YYNGEE. CDR3 DNA sequence: TGTGCCAGCAGCGTCCAGGGTTTGGGCGGGGAGCTGTTTTTT. Amino acids: CASSVQGLGGELFF.

The genes are TRBV2 and TRBJ1-2; 9 nucleotides agree with TRBD1. This CDR3 contains 17 residues. CDR1 and CDR2 from the germline V gene are SNHLY and FYNNEI. With V trimmed by 7 bases and J by 3 bases, 15 bases remained unmatched. In DNA form, the CDR3 reads TGTGCCAGCACCCAGTCCCGGGACAGGGCGCAGGACTATGGCTACACCTTC. Its translation: CASTQSRDRAQDYGYTF.

CDR3 DNA: TGCAGTGCTAGTATCAGGATCCAAGAGACCCAGTACTTC. Amino acid sequence: CSASIRIQETQYF. This chain joins TRBV20-1 and TRBJ2-5; D gene uncertain. V lost 3 bases and J lost 1, with 9 bases in between. CDR3 length equals 13 residues. The germline V gene encodes CDR1 DFQATT and CDR2 SNEGSKA (reference sequence).

CDR3 amino acids: CASRGQGDTKNIQYF. CDR3 nucleotides: TGCGCCAGCAGGGGACAGGGGGATACCAAAAACATTCAGTACTTC. This rearrangement joins TRBV10-2 to TRBJ2-4, with 11 positions matching TRBD1. This CDR3 is built from 15 residues. Germline V gene sequence: CDR1 WSHSY, CDR2 SAAADI. With 6 bases clipped from V and 2 bases from J, the junction kept 3 bases outside the gene matches.

This chain joins TRBV11-2 and TRBJ2-7; 10 bases agree with TRBD1. Germline CDR1 is SGHAT and CDR2 is FQNNGV. The CDR3 has 18 residues. After removal of 10 bases from V and 2 bases from J, the junction contained 20 bases not matched to a gene. The CDR3 loop reads CATEAAPGQGLRAYEQYF. CDR3 DNA: TGTGCCACCGAGGCCGCACCGGGACAGGGGTTAAGAGCCTACGAGCAGTACTTC.